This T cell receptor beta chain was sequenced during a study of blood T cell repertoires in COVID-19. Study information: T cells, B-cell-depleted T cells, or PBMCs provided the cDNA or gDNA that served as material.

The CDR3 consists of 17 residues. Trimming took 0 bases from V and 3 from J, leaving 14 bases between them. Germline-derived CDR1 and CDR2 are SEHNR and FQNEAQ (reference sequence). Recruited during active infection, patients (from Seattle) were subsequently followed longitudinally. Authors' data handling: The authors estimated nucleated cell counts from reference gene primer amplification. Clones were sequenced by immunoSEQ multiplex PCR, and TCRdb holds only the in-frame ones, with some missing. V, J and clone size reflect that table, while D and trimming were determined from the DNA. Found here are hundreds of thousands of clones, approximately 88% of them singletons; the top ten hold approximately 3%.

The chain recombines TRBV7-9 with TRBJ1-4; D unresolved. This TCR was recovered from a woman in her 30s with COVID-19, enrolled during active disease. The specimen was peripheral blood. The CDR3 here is CASSLASLGSANEKLFF. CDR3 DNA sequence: TGTGCCAGCAGCTTAGCTTCGTTAGGAAGCGCTAATGAAAAACTGTTTTTT.